The 27 T cell receptor beta chains reported below all come from one sample, sequenced in a study of T-cell reconstitution after alpha-beta-depleted transplantation in children. Library preparation (for TCRbeta) was performed with unique molecular identifiers. TCRdb analysed the PCR reads with MiXCR anew, one entry per CDR3 protein. The sample yields around 78,000 distinct CDR3 sequences, about 7.3% seen once. This material consisted of PBMCs from the stem cell graft donor, taken from the stem cell graft. These receptors originate from a human donor who donated a stem cell graft to a child with acute lymphoblastic leukemia.

This clonotype has just a few counts. CDR3 sequence: CSASFPDGGTYEQYF. CDR3 in DNA: TGCAGTGCTAGTTTTCCGGACGGGGGGACCTACGAGCAGTACTTC. The rearrangement links TRBV20-1 to TRBJ2-7, with TRBD2 identical over 7 bases. Trimming cost V 3 bases and J 2 bases; bases outside gene matches: 10. Germline-derived CDR1 and CDR2 are DFQATT and SNEGSKA (reference sequence). The CDR3 is 15 amino acids.

This clonotype appeared many times. The J gene is TRBJ1-2, the V gene TRBV15; perhaps TRBD1 as D (6 bases). The CDR3 extends over 14 amino acids. The V end lost 1 base, the J end lost 8 bases, and 14 bases lay between the germline ends. Per germline, CDR1 LNHNV and CDR2 YYDKDF (reference sequence). CDR3 nucleotide sequence: TGTGCCACCAGCAGAGGCAAGGGGGAAGTAGGCTACACCTTC. Protein sequence: CATSRGKGEVGYTF.

This clonotype occurred many times. The V call is TRBV5-1, the J call TRBJ1-4; D not resolved. The CDR3 is made up of 14 amino acids. Germline loops: CDR1 SGHRS, CDR2 YFSETQ. V shed 0 bases and J shed 7 bases, with 10 bases lying between them. The DNA of the CDR3 is TGCGCCAGCAGCTTGGACGGACTTGTTGAAAAACTGTTTTTT. This translates into CASSLDGLVEKLFF. The full variable domain, rest sourced from reference TRBV5-1 and TRBJ1-4, is KAGVTQTPRYLIKTRGQQVTLSCSPISGHRSVSWYQQTPGQGLQFLFEYFSETQRNKGNFPGRFSGRQFSNSRSEMNVSTLELGDSALYLCASSLDGLVEKLFFGSGTQLSVL.

This clonotype appeared many times. Here the CDR3 reads CASRVAGNSYGYTF. The CDR3 DNA follows: TGTGCCAGCAGGGTCGCCGGGAATTCCTATGGCTACACCTTC. The chain couples TRBV6-1 to TRBJ1-2; D not certain. The V gene's germline CDR1 is MNHNS and CDR2 SASEGT. Trimming took off 6 bases at V and 4 bases at J, with 15 bases between the two ends. There are 14 residues in the CDR3.

The sample holds many counts of this clonotype. This chain connects TRBV27 to TRBJ2-2; tentatively, D is TRBD1 or TRBD2 (5 bases each). CDR3 length: 14 residues. The germline V and J ends were trimmed by 7 bases and 5 bases, with 14 bases remaining between them. CDR1 is MNHEY and CDR2 is SMNVEV in the germline V gene (reference sequence). CDR3 in amino acids: CASMRGTETGELFF. The CDR3 nucleotides read TGTGCCAGCATGAGAGGGACGGAGACCGGGGAGCTGTTTTTT.

This rearrangement joins TRBV18 to TRBJ2-4; no definite D call. V was pared by 0 bases and J by 9 bases, with 9 bases between. From germline, CDR1 is KGHSH and CDR2 LQKENI. This CDR3 has 13 residues. The CDR3 coding sequence is TGTGCCAGCTCACCACCGGACGCCGGCATTCAGTACTTC. Its protein is CASSPPDAGIQYF.

The chain couples TRBV7-3 to TRBJ2-5; 9 bases map to TRBD1. With V trimmed by 1 base and J by 0 bases, 3 bases remained unmatched. The CDR3 spans 16 residues. Germline CDR1 reads SGHTA; CDR2 reads FQGTGA. CDR3 sequence: CASSLSGTGNQETQYF. CDR3 in DNA: TGTGCCAGCAGCTTAAGCGGGACAGGGAACCAAGAGACCCAGTACTTC.

This clonotype was observed many times. The chain uses TRBV10-3 and TRBJ2-5, with 10 bases that match TRBD2. The V and J ends lost 2 bases and 7 bases, in that order; junction bases with no gene match: 7. From germline, CDR1 is ENHRY and CDR2 SYGVKD. The CDR3 sequence is 15 residues long. This CDR3 reads CAISETSGVPGTQYF. CDR3 nucleotides: TGTGCCATCAGTGAGACTAGCGGGGTGCCCGGGACCCAGTACTTC.

This clonotype has a handful of counts. J is TRBJ1-1 and V is TRBV5-5; 7 bases are shared with TRBD1. CDR3 length: 16 residues. Germline CDR1 and CDR2: SGHKS and YYEKEE (reference sequence). V lost 4 bases to trimming and J lost 1 base; unmatched junction nucleotides: 10. The CDR3 coding sequence is TGTGCCAGCAGCCCCGTTTCCGGGACAGCGAACACTGAAGCTTTCTTT. Its protein is CASSPVSGTANTEAFF.

This clonotype appeared a few times. The chain employs TRBV19 and TRBJ1-1; 7 nucleotides line up with TRBD1. With 8 bases clipped from V and 1 base from J, the junction kept 4 bases outside the gene matches. The germline gives CDR1 LNHDA, CDR2 SQIVND (reference sequence). This CDR3 region has 13 residues. The CDR3 loop reads CASSHRGNTEAFF. The CDR3 bases are TGTGCCAGTTCACACAGGGGGAACACTGAAGCTTTCTTT. Full variable domain (remainder filled in from reference TRBV19 and TRBJ1-1): DGGITQSPKYLFRKEGQNVTLSCEQNLNHDAMYWYRQDPGQGLRLIYYSQIVNDFQKGDIAEGYSVSREKKESFPLTVTSAQKNPTAFYLCASSHRGNTEAFFGQGTRLTVV.

This clonotype was counted ten times or more. The V and J genes are TRBV5-6 and TRBJ2-7; the D gene is possibly TRBD2 (6 bases). The CDR3 contains 17 residues. V dropped 2 bases and J dropped 0 bases, with 18 bases sitting between them. From germline, CDR1 is SGHDT and CDR2 YYEEEE. The CDR3 region is CASSFSSGTASSYEQYF. The CDR3 nucleotides read TGTGCCAGCAGCTTCAGCTCCGGGACTGCAAGCTCCTACGAGCAGTACTTC.

This clonotype has at least ten counts. V is TRBV5-1 and J is TRBJ1-1, with 8 bases fitting TRBD1. The trim removed 4 bases at V and 5 bases at J, leaving 10 bases unmatched. The germline V gene encodes CDR1 SGHRS and CDR2 YFSETQ. This CDR3 contains 15 residues. In DNA, the CDR3 is TGCGCCAGCAGCACCGCAGGGGGCGCGGGAACTGAAGCTTTCTTT. Its translation is CASSTAGGAGTEAFF.

This clonotype occurred many times. The genes are TRBV12-5 and TRBJ2-5; 15 bases agree with TRBD2. The CDR3 runs 15 residues. Germline CDR1 reads LGHNT; CDR2 reads FRNRAP. V lost 5 bases and J lost 5; bases outside the gene matches: 3. CDR3 in DNA: TGTGCTAGTGGTCCAGGGACTAGCGGGAGGGAGACCCAGTACTTC. The encoded protein is CASGPGTSGRETQYF.

A few counts support this clonotype. This chain joins TRBV10-1 and TRBJ2-5; 8 nucleotides agree with TRBD2. The trim removed 0 bases at V and 5 bases at J, leaving 14 bases unmatched. CDR3 length: 18 amino acids. Germline assignment: CDR1 WNHNN and CDR2 SYGVQD (reference sequence). The chain's CDR3 is CASSESRAGDQRRETQYF. In DNA form, the CDR3 reads TGCGCCAGCAGTGAGTCTCGAGCGGGAGACCAACGTCGGGAGACCCAGTACTTC.

There are many counts of this clonotype. The gene calls are TRBV5-1 and TRBJ1-2; D perhaps matches TRBD1 (5 bases). V was trimmed by 5 bases and J by 9 bases, leaving 20 bases between them. CDR1 SGHRS and CDR2 YFSETQ come from the germline V gene. The CDR3 covers 14 residues. The CDR3 protein is CASSHQGGPHSYTF. The CDR3 region has the DNA TGCGCCAGCAGTCATCAGGGAGGCCCTCATAGCTACACCTTC.

This chain connects TRBV10-2 to TRBJ2-2; no clear D. V was clipped by 7 bases and J by 3 bases, with 6 bases between them. The CDR3 consists of 12 residues. Looked up from germline, CDR1 is WSHSY and CDR2 is SAAADI. This CDR3 reads CASTLYTGELFF. CDR3 nucleotide sequence: TGCGCCAGCACCCTCTACACCGGGGAGCTGTTTTTT.

This clonotype was seen many times. The chain links TRBV28 to TRBJ2-6; no clear D gene. Trimming took off 2 bases at V and 0 bases at J, with 11 bases between the two ends. Per the germline V gene, CDR1 is MDHEN and CDR2 is SYDVKM. The CDR3 loop spans 17 amino acids. This CDR3 reads CASSLIRKASGANVLTF. The CDR3 nucleotides read TGTGCCAGCAGTTTAATTCGTAAGGCCTCTGGGGCCAACGTCCTGACTTTC.

This clonotype showed up just a few times. V and J are TRBV4-3 and TRBJ1-5, with D unresolved. Deletions cut 0 bases from V and 7 bases from J, with 13 bases between. There are 15 residues in the CDR3. Germline loops: CDR1 LGHNA, CDR2 YSLEER. The CDR3 DNA is TGCGCCAGCAGCCAAGACGGGCCAATCCCCCAGCCCCAGCATTTT. Translating gives CASSQDGPIPQPQHF.

This clonotype showed up just a few times. The chain uses TRBV7-9 and TRBJ2-7; 7 bases align to TRBD1. V shed 5 bases, J shed 5 bases, and the junction held 12 bases outside the gene matches. CDR1 is SEHNR, CDR2 FQNEAQ, per germline (reference sequence). This CDR3 is 15 amino acids long. The CDR3 loop is CASSGRGSGLDEQYF. In nucleotides, the CDR3 is TGTGCCAGCAGCGGCAGGGGGTCCGGTCTCGACGAGCAGTACTTC.

This clonotype showed up just a few times. The chain joins TRBV19 to TRBJ2-7; a weak D match, TRBD1 (5 bases). The ends were cut back, 1 base at V and 2 bases at J, with 12 bases in the middle. CDR3 length: 15 amino acids. Germline CDR1 is LNHDA and CDR2 is SQIVND (reference sequence). CDR3 residues: CASSIGPDSPYEQYF. In nucleotides, the CDR3 is TGTGCCAGTAGTATAGGCCCCGACAGCCCCTACGAGCAGTACTTC.

The rearrangement joins TRBV20-1 to TRBJ1-1; 7 bases agree with TRBD1. In germline, CDR1 is DFQATT, CDR2 SNEGSKA (reference sequence). CDR3 size: 12 residues. The junction had 8 bases not matched to a gene; V was cut back by 2 bases and J by 11 bases. The CDR3 loop reads CSARKDRVEAFF. As DNA, the CDR3 is TGCAGTGCTAGAAAAGACAGGGTCGAGGCTTTCTTT.

This clonotype was seen many times. This chain joins TRBV12-3 or TRBV12-4 and TRBJ2-1; TRBD2 aligns across 10 bases. The J segment lost 8 bases and the V segment lost 5 bases, leaving 15 bases of the junction unmatched. CDR3 size: 17 residues. CDR3 protein: CASSPFLAGGLTDEQFF. CDR3 DNA sequence: TGTGCCAGCAGTCCCTTTTTAGCGGGGGGCCTCACGGATGAGCAGTTCTTC.

The chain employs TRBV28 and TRBJ2-7; D possibly corresponds to TRBD1 (5 bases). The CDR3 loop spans 14 amino acids. CDR1 is MDHEN and CDR2 is SYDVKM in the germline V gene. Trimming took 8 bases from V and 3 from J, leaving 17 bases between them. The CDR3 nucleotides read TGTGCCAGCTCTCCCCAGGACATCCTCTACGAGCAGTACTTC. Translating it yields CASSPQDILYEQYF. The variable domain in full, completed from reference TRBV28 and TRBJ2-7, reads DVKVTQSSRYLVKRTGEKVFLECVQDMDHENMFWYRQDPGLGLRLIYFSYDVKMKEKGDIPEGYSVSREKKERFSLILESASTNQTSMYLCASSPQDILYEQYFGPGTRLTVT.

This clonotype was seen many times. The V call is TRBV20-1, the J call TRBJ2-1; no firm D call. Between the trimmed V and J ends, which lost 3 bases and 7 bases, there was a span of 4 bases. CDR3 size: 10 residues. Germline V gives CDR1 DFQATT, CDR2 SNEGSKA (reference sequence). This chain's CDR3 is CSARENEQFF. For the CDR3, the DNA is TGCAGTGCTAGGGAGAATGAGCAGTTCTTC.

This clonotype was picked up a small number of times. The rearrangement links TRBV7-2 to TRBJ2-2, with a possible D match to TRBD2 (5 bases). The ends were cut back, 4 bases at V and 5 bases at J, with 11 bases in the middle. The CDR3 is made up of 14 amino acids. In germline, CDR1 is SGHTA, CDR2 FQGNSA. The chain's CDR3 is CASSSTPGTGELFF. DNA of the CDR3: TGTGCCAGCAGCTCCACTCCGGGGACCGGGGAGCTGTTTTTT.

This clonotype appeared many times. The chain has TRBV12-3 or TRBV12-4 and TRBJ1-2; D remains ambiguous. Trimming shortened V by 2 bases and J by 0 bases, and 7 bases separated the two germline ends. The CDR3 totals 14 residues. CDR3 protein: CASSLSGTNYGYTF. Written as DNA, the CDR3 is TGTGCCAGCAGTTTATCGGGTACTAACTATGGCTACACCTTC.

The chain carries TRBV20-1 and TRBJ2-1; no reliable D call. Germline CDR1 DFQATT, CDR2 SNEGSKA (reference sequence). The germline V and J ends were trimmed by 3 bases and 0 bases, with 6 bases remaining between them. The CDR3 spans 13 residues. The CDR3: CSASGSSYNEQFF. For the CDR3, the DNA is TGCAGTGCTAGCGGTAGCTCCTACAATGAGCAGTTCTTC.